These 6 T cell receptor beta chains came from one sample sequenced in a study of TIL therapy for anti-PD-1-resistant metastatic lung cancer. The libraries were made with immunoSEQ v3. Sequencing used immunoSEQ multiplex PCR; TCRdb keeps in-frame clones, though not all of them. The sample shows roughly 11,000 clones, more than 75% of them seen only once. The time point here: pre-treatment sample, taken before nivolumab and TIL therapy. Sequencing used blood, obtained at baseline. The receptors here all came from a person between 30 and 80 years old with non-small cell lung cancer.

The gene calls are TRBV25-1 and TRBJ2-4, with D maybe TRBD2 (5 bases). Germline CDR1 is MGHDK and CDR2 is SYGVNS. This CDR3 has 15 residues. With 1 base removed from V and 0 bases from J, the gap between germline ends came to 7 bases. CDR3 in DNA: TGTGCCAGCAGTGAATTGGAGGCAGCCAAAAACATTCAGTACTTC. Translated: CASSELEAAKNIQYF.

This sequence joins TRBV9 and TRBJ2-5, with TRBD2 matching over 14 bases. Germline V gene data show CDR1 as SGDLS and CDR2 as YYNGEE. V was clipped by 3 bases and J by 3 bases; unmatched bases: 1. The CDR3 spans 15 residues. CDR3 coding DNA: TGTGCCAGCAGCGGGGGACTAGCGGGAGAAGAGACCCAGTACTTC. Translation gives CASSGGLAGEETQYF.

The J gene is TRBJ2-5, the V gene TRBV4-3; no firm D call. The CDR3 consists of 14 residues. Germline CDR1 is LGHNA and CDR2 is YSLEER. V lost 3 bases and J lost 1, with 9 bases in between. Here the CDR3 reads CASSQTISQETQYF. The CDR3 bases are TGCGCCAGCAGCCAGACGATCAGCCAAGAGACCCAGTACTTC.

The rearrangement uses TRBV4-3 and TRBJ2-1; 10 nucleotides match TRBD2. This CDR3 has 15 amino acids. V lost 4 bases, J lost 4 bases, and 4 bases stayed unmatched. Germline V CDR1 and CDR2: LGHNA, YSLEER. CDR3 nucleotide sequence: TGCGCCAGCAGCCCAAGCGGGGGGGGGTACAATGAGCAGTTCTTC. Its protein is CASSPSGGGYNEQFF.

The chain couples TRBV5-5 to TRBJ2-7; no firm D call. The germline V gene has CDR1 SGHKS and CDR2 YYEKEE (reference sequence). This CDR3 comprises 12 residues. The V and J ends lost 1 base and 2 bases respectively, with 4 bases between them. CDR3 coding DNA: TGTGCCAGCAGCTTGCTAGCCTACGAGCAGTACTTC. Its translation: CASSLLAYEQYF.

The V call is TRBV5-6, the J call TRBJ1-1, with D perhaps matching TRBD1 (5 bases). This CDR3 has 15 residues. Germline lookup yields CDR1 SGHDT and CDR2 YYEEEE. V was clipped by 5 bases and J by 3 bases, with 17 bases between them. In nucleotides, the CDR3 is TGTGCCAGCAGTAACCTCGGTGGGGCAGACACTGAAGCTTTCTTT. It yields the protein CASSNLGGADTEAFF.